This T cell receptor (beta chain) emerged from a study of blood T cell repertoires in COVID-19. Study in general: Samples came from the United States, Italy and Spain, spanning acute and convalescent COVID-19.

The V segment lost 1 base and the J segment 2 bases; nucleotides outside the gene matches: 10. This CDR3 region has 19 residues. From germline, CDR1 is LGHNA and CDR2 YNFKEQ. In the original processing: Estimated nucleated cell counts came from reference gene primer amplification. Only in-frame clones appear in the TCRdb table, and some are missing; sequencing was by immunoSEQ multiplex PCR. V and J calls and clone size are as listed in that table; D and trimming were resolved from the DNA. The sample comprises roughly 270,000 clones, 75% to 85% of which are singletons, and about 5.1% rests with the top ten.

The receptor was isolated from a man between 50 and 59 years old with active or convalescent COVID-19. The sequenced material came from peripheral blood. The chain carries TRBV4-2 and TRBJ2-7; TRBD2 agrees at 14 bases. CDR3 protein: CASSQGGTSGGFWAYEQYF. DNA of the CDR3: TGTGCCAGCAGCCAAGGGGGGACTAGCGGGGGCTTTTGGGCCTACGAGCAGTACTTC.